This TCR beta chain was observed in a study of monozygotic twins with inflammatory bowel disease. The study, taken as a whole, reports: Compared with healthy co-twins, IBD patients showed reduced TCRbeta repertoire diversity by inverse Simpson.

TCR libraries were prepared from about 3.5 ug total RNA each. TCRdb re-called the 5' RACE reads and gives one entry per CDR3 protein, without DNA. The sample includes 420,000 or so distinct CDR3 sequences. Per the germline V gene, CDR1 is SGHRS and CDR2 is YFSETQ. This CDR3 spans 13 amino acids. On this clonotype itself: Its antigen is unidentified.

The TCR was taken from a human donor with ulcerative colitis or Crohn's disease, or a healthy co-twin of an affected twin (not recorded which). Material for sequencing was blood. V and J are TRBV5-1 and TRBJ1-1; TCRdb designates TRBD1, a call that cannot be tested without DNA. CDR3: CASRPDRHTEAFF.